The TCR beta chain under discussion was sequenced for a study of blood T cell repertoires in COVID-19 (dated by TCRdb to about 2020). Turning to the overall study: Collaborator samples came from the United States, Italy and Spain and covered acute and convalescent phases of COVID-19. Samples came from the ongoing ImmuneRACE study (first 160 participants) plus 1,254 subjects from 6 global collaborators. A freely available public database, intended as a resource for researchers studying the immune response to SARS-CoV-2, is where the repertoires were released. The dataset comprised deeply sampled blood TCRbeta repertoires from subjects exposed to, actively infected with, or recovered from COVID-19. A de-identified subject ID, COVID-19 status, age in years and sex were almost always included in the sample metadata. The prospective study material was composed of cDNA or gDNA derived from T cells, B-cell-depleted T cells, or PBMCs. Where available, HLA class I and class II types were obtained from metadata supplied by the sample provider rather than from assay-based typing.

The study at large found these results: The quantity of clinical and demographic metadata differed by source and by participant and was supplied without curation.

In Seattle, one collaborating source enrolled patients while the infection was active and tracked those patients longitudinally over the course of disease. Each collaborating institution followed its own protocols to collect whole blood in K2EDTA tubes. For TCRbeta analysis, collaborators shipped samples in one of three forms: frozen whole blood, isolated PBMCs, or DNA extracted from either of those sample types. CDR1 and CDR2 (LNHDA, SQIVND) derive from the germline V gene (reference sequence). Relative to germline, V is missing 1 base and J is missing 7 bases, with 9 bases of the junction outside any gene match. The CDR3 has 15 amino acids, counting the end cysteine and phenylalanine. Only CDR3 DNA is held: 45 bases, read in frame from base 1. With regard to this clone: This receptor's antigen is unknown. Per-base quality was not reported, and no clone a single base away is much larger than it.

TCRbeta CDR3 regions were amplified from genomic DNA using the immunoSEQ Assay, a bias-controlled multiplex PCR. The authors processed their data as follows. Within the assay, amplification of reference gene primers was used to estimate how many nucleated cells each sample contained. Sequence reads were collapsed and filtered to measure the absolute abundance of every unique TCRbeta CDR3 rearrangement. Productive Simpson clonality was computed per sample as the square root of Simpson's diversity index over productive rearrangements. TCRdb stores this immuneACCESS table with in-frame sequences only. Part of the clones is absent; in the studies checked, under half of the shortfall reflects unresolved V genes, and no reason is known for the rest. D and trimming come from the DNA, and the V and J calls and clone size come from that table. Here the sample has roughly 300,000 clones; about nine tenths occur a single time. About 2% of the sample belongs to the ten largest clones.

Material for sequencing was peripheral blood. The chain uses TRBV19 and TRBJ1-2; TRBD1 agrees with 7 junctional bases. The TCR was taken from a woman aged 25-40 years with COVID-19, enrolled during active disease. At the DNA level, the sequence is TGTGCCAGTAGTATAGCCGCCCGACAGGGTGGTGGCTACACCTTC. This codes for CASSIAARQGGGYTF.